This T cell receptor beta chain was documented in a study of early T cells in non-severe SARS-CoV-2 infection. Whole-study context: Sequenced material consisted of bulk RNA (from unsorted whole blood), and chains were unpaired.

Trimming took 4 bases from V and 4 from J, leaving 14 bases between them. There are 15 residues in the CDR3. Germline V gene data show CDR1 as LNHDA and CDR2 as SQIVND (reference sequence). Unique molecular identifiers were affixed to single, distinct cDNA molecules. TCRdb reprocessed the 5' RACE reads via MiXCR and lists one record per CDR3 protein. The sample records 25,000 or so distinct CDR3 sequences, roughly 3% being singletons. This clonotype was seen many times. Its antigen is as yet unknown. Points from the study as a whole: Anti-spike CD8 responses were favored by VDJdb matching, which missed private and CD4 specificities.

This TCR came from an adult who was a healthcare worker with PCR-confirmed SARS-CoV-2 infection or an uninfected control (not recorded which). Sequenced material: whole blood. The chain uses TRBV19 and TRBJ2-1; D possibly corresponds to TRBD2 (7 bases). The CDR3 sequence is CASSTRGASYNEQFF. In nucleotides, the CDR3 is TGTGCCAGTAGTACCCGGGGGGCATCATACAATGAGCAGTTCTTC. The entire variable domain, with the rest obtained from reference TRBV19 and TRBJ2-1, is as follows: DGGITQSPKYLFRKEGQNVTLSCEQNLNHDAMYWYRQDPGQGLRLIYYSQIVNDFQKGDIAEGYSVSREKKESFPLTVTSAQKNPTAFYLCASSTRGASYNEQFFGPGTRLTVL.